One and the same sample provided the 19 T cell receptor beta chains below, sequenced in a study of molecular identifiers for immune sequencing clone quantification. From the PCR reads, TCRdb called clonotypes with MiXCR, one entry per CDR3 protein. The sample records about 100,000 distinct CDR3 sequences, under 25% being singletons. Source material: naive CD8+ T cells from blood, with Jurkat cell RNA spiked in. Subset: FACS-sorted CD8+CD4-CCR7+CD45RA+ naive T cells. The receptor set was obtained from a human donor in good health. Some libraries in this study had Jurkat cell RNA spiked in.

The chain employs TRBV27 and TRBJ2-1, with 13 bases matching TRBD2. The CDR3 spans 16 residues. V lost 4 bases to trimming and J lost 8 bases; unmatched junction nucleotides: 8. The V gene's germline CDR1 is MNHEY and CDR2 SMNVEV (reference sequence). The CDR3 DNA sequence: TGTGCCAGCAGTTCGTTACTAGCGGGGGGGCTGGATGAGCAGTTCTTC. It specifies CASSSLLAGGLDEQFF.

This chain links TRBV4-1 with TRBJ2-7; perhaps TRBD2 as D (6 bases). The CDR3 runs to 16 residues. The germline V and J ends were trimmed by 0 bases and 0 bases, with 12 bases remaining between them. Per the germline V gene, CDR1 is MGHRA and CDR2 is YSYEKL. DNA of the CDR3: TGCGCCAGCAGCCAAGACATCGCGGGGCTCTCCTACGAGCAGTACTTC. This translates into CASSQDIAGLSYEQYF.

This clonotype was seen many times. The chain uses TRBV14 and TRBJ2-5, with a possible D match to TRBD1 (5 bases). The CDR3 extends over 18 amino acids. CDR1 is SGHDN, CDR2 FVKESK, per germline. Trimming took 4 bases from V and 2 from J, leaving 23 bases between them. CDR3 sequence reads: CASSPLHPTAYTQETQYF. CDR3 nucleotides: TGTGCCAGCAGCCCCCTTCACCCGACAGCATACACTCAAGAGACCCAGTACTTC.

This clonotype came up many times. In DNA, the CDR3 is TGTGCCAGCAGTTACCGGGCCCCAGCGGGTTCACCCCTCCACTTT. Encoded protein: CASSYRAPAGSPLHF. This sequence joins TRBV27 and TRBJ1-6; D unclear. V gave up 4 bases and J gave up 9 bases, with 16 bases separating them. The CDR3 has 15 amino acids. Germline CDR1 and CDR2: MNHEY and SMNVEV (reference sequence).

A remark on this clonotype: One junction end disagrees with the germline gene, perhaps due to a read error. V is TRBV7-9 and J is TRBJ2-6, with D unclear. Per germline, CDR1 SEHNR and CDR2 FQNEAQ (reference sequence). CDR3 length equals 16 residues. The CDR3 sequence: CAGRSSVSSGANVLTF. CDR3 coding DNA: TGTGCCGGCAGGTCTTCTGTTAGCTCTGGGGCCAACGTCCTGACTTTC.

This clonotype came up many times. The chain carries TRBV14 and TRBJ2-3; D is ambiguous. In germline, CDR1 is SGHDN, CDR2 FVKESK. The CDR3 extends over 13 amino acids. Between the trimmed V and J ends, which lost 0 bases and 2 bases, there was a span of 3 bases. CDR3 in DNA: TGTGCCAGCAGCCAAGAGGCCACAGATACGCAGTATTTT. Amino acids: CASSQEATDTQYF.

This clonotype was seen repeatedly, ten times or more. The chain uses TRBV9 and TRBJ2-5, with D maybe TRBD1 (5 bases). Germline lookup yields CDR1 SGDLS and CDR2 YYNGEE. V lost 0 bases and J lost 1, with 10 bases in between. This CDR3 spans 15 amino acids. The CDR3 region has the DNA TGTGCCAGCAGCGTAGGCGGACAAATCCAAGAGACCCAGTACTTC. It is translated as CASSVGGQIQETQYF.

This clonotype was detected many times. The CDR3 DNA follows: TGTGCCAGCAGCCCCCAAATCCTGCAGTATAGCAATCAGCCCCAGCATTTT. This sequence encodes CASSPQILQYSNQPQHF. The rearrangement uses TRBV7-2 and TRBJ1-5; D gene uncertain. Germline CDR1 and CDR2: SGHTA and FQGNSA. Trimming removed 5 bases from V and 0 bases from J, with 17 bases in between. CDR3 length equals 17 residues. The full variable domain, with the rest looked up from reference TRBV7-2 and TRBJ1-5, is GAGVSQSPSNKVTEKGKDVELRCDPISGHTALYWYRQSLGQGLEFLIYFQGNSAPDKSGLPSDRFSAERTGGSVSTLTIQRTQQEDSAVYLCASSPQILQYSNQPQHFGDGTRLSIL.

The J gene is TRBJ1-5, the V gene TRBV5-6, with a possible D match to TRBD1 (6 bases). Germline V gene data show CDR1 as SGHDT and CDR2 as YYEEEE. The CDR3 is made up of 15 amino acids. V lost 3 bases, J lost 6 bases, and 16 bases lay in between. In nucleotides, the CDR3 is TGTGCCAGCAGCTGGGGGGGGCAAAAGAGTCAGCCCCAGCATTTT. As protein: CASSWGGQKSQPQHF.

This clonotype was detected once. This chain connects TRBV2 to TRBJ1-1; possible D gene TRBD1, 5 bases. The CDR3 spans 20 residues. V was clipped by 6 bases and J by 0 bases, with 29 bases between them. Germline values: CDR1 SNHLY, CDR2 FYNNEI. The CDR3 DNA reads TGTGCCAGCAGGACGCCCAGTTCTCCAATTCGGGACTTTATGAACACTGAAGCTTTCTTT. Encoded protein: CASRTPSSPIRDFMNTEAFF.

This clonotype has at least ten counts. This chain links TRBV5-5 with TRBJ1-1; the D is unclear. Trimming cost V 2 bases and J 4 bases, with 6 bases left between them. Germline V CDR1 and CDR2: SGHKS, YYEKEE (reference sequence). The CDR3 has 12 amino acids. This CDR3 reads CASSFGSTEAFF. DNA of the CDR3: TGTGCCAGCAGCTTTGGGAGCACTGAAGCTTTCTTT. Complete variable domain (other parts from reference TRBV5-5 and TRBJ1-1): DAGVTQSPTHLIKTRGQQVTLRCSPISGHKSVSWYQQVLGQGPQFIFQYYEKEERGRGNFPDRFSARQFPNYSSELNVNALLLGDSALYLCASSFGSTEAFFGQGTRLTVV.

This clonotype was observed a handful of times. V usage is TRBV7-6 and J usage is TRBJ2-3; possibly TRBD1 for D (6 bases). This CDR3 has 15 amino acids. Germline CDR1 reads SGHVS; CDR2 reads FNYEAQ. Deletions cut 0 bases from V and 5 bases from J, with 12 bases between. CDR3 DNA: TGTGCCAGCAGCTTAGCACTTGGGGGCAGAGATACGCAGTATTTT. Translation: CASSLALGGRDTQYF.

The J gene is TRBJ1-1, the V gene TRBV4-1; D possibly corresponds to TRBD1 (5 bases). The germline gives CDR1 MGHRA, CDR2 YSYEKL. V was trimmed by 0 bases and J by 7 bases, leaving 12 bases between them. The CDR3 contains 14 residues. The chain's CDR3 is CASSQEGGGGEAFF. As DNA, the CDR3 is TGCGCCAGCAGCCAAGAGGGGGGAGGCGGTGAAGCTTTCTTT.

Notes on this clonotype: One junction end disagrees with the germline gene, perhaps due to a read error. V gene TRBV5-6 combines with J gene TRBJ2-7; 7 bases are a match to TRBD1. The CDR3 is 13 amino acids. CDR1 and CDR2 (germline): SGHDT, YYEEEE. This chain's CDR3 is CAGSVGQAYEQYF. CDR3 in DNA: TGTGCCGGCAGCGTCGGACAGGCCTACGAGCAGTACTTC. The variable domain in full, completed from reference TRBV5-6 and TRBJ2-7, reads DAGVTQSPTHLIKTRGQQVTLRCSPKSGHDTVSWYQQALGQGPQFIFQYYEEEERQRGNFPDRFSGHQFPNYSSELNVNALLLGDSALYLCAGSVGQAYEQYFGPGTRLTVT.

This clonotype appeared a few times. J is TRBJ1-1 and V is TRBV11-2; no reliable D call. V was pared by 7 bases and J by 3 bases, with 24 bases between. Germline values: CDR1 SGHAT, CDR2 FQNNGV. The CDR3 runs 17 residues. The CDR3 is CASTHHGLVNGDTEAFF. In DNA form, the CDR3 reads TGTGCCAGCACCCACCATGGGTTAGTTAATGGGGACACTGAAGCTTTCTTT.

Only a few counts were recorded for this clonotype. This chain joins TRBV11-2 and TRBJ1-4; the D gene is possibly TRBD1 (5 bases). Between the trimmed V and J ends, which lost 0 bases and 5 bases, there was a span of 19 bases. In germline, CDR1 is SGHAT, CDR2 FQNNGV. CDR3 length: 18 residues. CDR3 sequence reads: CASSLDYEFRGDNEKLFF. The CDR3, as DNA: TGTGCCAGCAGCTTAGATTATGAATTTCGAGGGGACAATGAAAAACTGTTTTTT.

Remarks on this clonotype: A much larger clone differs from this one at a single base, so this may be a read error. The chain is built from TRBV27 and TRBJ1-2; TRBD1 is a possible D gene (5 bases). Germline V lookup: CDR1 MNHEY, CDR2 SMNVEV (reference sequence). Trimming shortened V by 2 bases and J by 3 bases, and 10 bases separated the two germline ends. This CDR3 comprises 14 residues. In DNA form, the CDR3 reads TGTGCCAGCAGTTTAGGGACGGGCCACTATGGCTACACCTTC. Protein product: CASSLGTGHYGYTF.

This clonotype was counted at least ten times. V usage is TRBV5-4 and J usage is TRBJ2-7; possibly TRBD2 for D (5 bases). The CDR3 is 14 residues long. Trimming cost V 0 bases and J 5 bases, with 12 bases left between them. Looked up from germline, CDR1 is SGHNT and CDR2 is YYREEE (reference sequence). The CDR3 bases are TGTGCCAGCAGCTTGGGCTTGAGGGTACACGAGCAGTACTTC. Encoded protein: CASSLGLRVHEQYF.

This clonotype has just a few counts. In nucleotides, the CDR3 is TGTGCCAGCAGCTTCAGCAACCCCCGGGAGCAGTTCTTC. Protein product: CASSFSNPREQFF. The V gene is TRBV13, the J gene TRBJ2-1; D is unresolved. CDR3 size: 13 residues. CDR1 and CDR2 from the germline V gene are PRHDT and FYEKMQ (reference sequence). The V end was cut by 3 bases, the J end by 10 bases, with 13 bases between.